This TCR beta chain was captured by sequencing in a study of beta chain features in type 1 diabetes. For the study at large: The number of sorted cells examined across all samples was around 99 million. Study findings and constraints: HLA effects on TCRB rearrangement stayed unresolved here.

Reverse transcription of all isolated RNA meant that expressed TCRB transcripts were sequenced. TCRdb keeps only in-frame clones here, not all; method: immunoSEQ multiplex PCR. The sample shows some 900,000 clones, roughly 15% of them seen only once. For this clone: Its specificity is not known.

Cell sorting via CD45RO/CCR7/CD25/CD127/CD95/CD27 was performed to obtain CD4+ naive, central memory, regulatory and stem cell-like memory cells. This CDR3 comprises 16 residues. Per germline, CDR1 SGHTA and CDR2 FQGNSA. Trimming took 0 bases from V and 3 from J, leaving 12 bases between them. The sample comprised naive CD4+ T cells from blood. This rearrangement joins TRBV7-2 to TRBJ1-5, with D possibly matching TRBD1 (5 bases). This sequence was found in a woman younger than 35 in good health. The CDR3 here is CASSLASRASNQPQHF. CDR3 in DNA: TGTGCCAGCAGCTTAGCCAGCAGGGCCTCCAATCAGCCCCAGCATTTT.